This T cell receptor beta chain was found in a study of control samples from healthy donors and cancer patients. Here immunoSEQ multiplex PCR was the method, and the copy in TCRdb shows in-frame clones only, minus some. The sample has more than 140,000 clones, roughly 94% seen once; the top ten hold about an eighth. The sequenced material came from blood. The clonotype was recovered from a man aged 40-49 years in good health.

As DNA, the CDR3 is TGTGCCAGCAGGAGAGGGACAGGCCAATCCTACGAGCAGTACTTC. Protein: CASRRGTGQSYEQYF. The chain links TRBV28 to TRBJ2-7, with 8 bases lining up with TRBD1. With 6 bases clipped from V and 1 base from J, the junction kept 8 bases outside the gene matches. Germline-derived CDR1 and CDR2 are MDHEN and SYDVKM. The CDR3 consists of 15 residues.